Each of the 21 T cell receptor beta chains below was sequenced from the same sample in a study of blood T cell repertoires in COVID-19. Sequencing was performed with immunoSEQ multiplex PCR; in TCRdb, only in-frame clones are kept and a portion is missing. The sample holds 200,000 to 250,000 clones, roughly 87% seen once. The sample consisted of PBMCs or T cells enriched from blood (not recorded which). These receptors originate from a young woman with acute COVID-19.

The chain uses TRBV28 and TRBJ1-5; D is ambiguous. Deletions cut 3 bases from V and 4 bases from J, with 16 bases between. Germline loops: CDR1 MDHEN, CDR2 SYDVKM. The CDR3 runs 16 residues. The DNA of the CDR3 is TGTGCCAGCAGTTTCAAGGAACTAGTTGGGAATCAGCCCCAGCATTTT. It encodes CASSFKELVGNQPQHF.

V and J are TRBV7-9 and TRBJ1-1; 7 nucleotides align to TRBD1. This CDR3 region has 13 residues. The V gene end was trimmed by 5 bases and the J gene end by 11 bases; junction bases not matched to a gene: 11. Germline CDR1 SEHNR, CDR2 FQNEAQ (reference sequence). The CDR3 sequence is CASSGRQGLEAFF. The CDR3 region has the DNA TGTGCCAGCAGCGGGAGACAGGGCCTTGAGGCTTTCTTT.

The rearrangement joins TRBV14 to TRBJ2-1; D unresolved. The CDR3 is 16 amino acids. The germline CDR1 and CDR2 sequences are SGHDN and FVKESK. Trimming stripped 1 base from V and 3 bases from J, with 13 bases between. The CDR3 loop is CASSQVVALFYNEQFF. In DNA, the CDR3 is TGTGCCAGCAGCCAAGTAGTAGCTCTCTTCTACAATGAGCAGTTCTTC.

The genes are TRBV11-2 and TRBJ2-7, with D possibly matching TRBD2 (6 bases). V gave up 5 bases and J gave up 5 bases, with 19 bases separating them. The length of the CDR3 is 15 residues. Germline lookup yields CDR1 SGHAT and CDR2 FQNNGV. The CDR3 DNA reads TGTGCCAGCAGCAAGGCGGGGCAGGGCAGGGACGAGCAGTACTTC. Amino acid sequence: CASSKAGQGRDEQYF.

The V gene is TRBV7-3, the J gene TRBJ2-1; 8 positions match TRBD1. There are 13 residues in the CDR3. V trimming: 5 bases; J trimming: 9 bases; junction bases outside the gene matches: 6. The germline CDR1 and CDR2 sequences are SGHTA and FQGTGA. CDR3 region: CASSPGQGIEQFF. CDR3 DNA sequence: TGTGCCAGCAGCCCCGGACAGGGAATTGAGCAGTTCTTC.

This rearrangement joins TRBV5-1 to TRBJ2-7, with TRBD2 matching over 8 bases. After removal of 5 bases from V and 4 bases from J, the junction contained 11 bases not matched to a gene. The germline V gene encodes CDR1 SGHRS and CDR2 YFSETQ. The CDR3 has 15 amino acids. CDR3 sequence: CASSSSGGPYYEQYF. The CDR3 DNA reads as TGCGCCAGCAGTTCCTCGGGAGGGCCGTATTACGAGCAGTACTTC.

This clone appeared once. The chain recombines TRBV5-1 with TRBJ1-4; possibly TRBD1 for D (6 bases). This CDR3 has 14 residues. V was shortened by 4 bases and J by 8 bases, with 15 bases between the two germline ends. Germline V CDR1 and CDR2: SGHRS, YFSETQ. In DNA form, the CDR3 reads TGCGCCAGCAGCCGGGGGGCAGGGGAGGAAAAACTGTTTTTT. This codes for CASSRGAGEEKLFF.

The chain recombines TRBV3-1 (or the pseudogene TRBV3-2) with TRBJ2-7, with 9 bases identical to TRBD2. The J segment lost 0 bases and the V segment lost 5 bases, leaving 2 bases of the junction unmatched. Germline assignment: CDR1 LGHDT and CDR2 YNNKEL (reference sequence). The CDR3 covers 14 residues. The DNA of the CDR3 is TGTGCCAGCAGCTTGACTAGCGGCTCCTACGAGCAGTACTTC. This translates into CASSLTSGSYEQYF.

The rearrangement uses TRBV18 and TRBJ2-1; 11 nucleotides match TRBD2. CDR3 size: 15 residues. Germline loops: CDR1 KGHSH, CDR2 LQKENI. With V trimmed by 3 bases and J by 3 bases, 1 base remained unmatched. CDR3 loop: CASSPTSGVYNEQFF. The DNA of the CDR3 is TGTGCCAGCTCACCGACTAGCGGGGTCTACAATGAGCAGTTCTTC.

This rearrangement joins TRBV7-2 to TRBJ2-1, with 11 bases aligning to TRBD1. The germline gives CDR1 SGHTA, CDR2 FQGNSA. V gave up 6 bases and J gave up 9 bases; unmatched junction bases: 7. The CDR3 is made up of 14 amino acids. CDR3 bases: TGTGCCAGCAGAATGGGACAGGGGGTCACTGAGCAGTTCTTC. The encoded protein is CASRMGQGVTEQFF.

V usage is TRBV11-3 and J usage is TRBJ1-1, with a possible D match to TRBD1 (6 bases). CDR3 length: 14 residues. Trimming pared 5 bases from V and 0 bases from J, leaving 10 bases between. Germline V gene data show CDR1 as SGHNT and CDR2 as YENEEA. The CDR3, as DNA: TGTGCCAGCAGCCAACAGGGTTTGAACACTGAAGCTTTCTTT. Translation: CASSQQGLNTEAFF.

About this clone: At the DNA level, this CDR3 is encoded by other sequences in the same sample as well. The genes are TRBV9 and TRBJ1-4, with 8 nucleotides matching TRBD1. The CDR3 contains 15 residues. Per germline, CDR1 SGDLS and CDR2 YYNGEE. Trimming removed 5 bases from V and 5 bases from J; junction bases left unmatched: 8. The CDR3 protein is CASSAGQGPNEKLFF. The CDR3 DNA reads TGTGCCAGCAGTGCCGGACAGGGACCCAATGAAAAACTGTTTTTT.

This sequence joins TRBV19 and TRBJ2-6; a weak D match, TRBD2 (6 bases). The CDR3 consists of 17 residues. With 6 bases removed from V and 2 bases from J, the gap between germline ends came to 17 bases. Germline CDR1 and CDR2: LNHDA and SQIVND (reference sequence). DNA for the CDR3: TGTGCCAGTAGGCGGACAACAGGCGGGGCTGGGGCCAACGTCCTGACTTTC. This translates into CASRRTTGGAGANVLTF. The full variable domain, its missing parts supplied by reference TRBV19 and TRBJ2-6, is DGGITQSPKYLFRKEGQNVTLSCEQNLNHDAMYWYRQDPGQGLRLIYYSQIVNDFQKGDIAEGYSVSREKKESFPLTVTSAQKNPTAFYLCASRRTTGGAGANVLTFGAGSRLTVL.

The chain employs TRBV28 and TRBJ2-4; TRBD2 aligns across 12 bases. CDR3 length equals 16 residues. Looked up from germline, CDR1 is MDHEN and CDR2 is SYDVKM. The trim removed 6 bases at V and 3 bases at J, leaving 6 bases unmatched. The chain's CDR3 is CASSLPSGGDKNIQYF. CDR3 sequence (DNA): TGTGCCAGCAGCCTTCCTAGCGGGGGGGACAAAAACATTCAGTACTTC.

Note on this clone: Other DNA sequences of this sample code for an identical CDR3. The CDR3 nucleotides read TGTGCCAGCAGCTTAGTCCCGGGTAATCAGCCCCAGCATTTT. This gives the protein CASSLVPGNQPQHF. The J gene is TRBJ1-5, the V gene TRBV7-8, with D uncertain. Trimming took off 1 base at V and 4 bases at J, with 8 bases between the two ends. Germline V gives CDR1 SGHVS, CDR2 FQNEAQ. The CDR3 length is 14 residues.

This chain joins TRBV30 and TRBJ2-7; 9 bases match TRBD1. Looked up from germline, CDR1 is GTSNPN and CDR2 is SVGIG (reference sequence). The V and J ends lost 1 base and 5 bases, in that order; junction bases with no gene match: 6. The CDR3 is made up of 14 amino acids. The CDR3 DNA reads TGTGCCTGGAGTGGGGGACAGGGTCTCCACGAGCAGTACTTC. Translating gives CAWSGGQGLHEQYF.

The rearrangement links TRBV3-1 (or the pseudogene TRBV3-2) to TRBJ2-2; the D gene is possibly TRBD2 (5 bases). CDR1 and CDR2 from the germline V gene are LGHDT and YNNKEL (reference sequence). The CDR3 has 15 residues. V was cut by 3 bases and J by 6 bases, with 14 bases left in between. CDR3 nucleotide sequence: TGTGCCAGCAGCCAGCCGGGAAAGGTGGCCGGGGAGCTGTTTTTT. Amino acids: CASSQPGKVAGELFF.

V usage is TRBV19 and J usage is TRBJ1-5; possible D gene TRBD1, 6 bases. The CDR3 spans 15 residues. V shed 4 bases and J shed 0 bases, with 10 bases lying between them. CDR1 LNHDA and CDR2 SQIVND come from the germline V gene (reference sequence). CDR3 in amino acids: CASSKRQDSNQPQHF. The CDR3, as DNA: TGTGCCAGTAGTAAACGACAGGATAGCAATCAGCCCCAGCATTTT.

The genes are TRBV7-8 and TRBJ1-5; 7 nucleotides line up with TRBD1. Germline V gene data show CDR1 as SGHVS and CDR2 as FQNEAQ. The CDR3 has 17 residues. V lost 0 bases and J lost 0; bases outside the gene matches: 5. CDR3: CASSLARDSISNQPQHF. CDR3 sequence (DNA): TGTGCCAGCAGCTTAGCGCGGGACAGCATTAGCAATCAGCCCCAGCATTTT.

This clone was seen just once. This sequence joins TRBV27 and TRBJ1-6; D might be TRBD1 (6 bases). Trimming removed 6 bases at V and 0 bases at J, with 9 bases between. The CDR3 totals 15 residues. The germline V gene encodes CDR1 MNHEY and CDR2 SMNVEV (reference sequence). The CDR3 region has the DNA TGTGCCAGCAGAACAGGGAGCTCCTATAATTCACCCCTCCACTTT. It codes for CASRTGSSYNSPLHF.

The CDR3 region is CATSTGYTEAFF. CDR3 nucleotides: TGTGCCACCTCGACAGGGTACACTGAAGCTTTCTTT. This chain uses TRBV19 with TRBJ1-1, with 7 bases identical to TRBD1. This CDR3 is built from 12 residues. CDR1 and CDR2 (germline): LNHDA, SQIVND (reference sequence). V gave up 10 bases and J gave up 3 bases; unmatched junction bases: 5.